This TCR beta chain came from a study of blood T cells in healthy people across ages. Findings and limits, study-wide: Whereas aged donors had fewer naive CD4+ cells, long-lived donors had more of them and higher diversity. Across samples, TCR beta diversity tracked strongly with naive T cell percentage.

Germline V CDR1 and CDR2: LGHNA, YSLEER. The germline V and J ends were trimmed by 1 base and 2 bases, with 12 bases remaining between them. This CDR3 contains 17 residues. Next came a second PCR, run for roughly 7 to 12 cycles, which used a sample-barcoded 5' primer along with a J-beta primer mix. TCRdb re-analysed the 5' RACE reads in MiXCR, keeping a single row per CDR3 protein. This table holds hundreds of thousands of distinct CDR3 sequences, roughly 60% found once. This clonotype has just a few counts. The antigen is unknown. The receptor was derived from a man aged 25 to 40 in good health. This chain joins TRBV4-3 and TRBJ2-6; D unresolved. Sequenced material: blood. CDR3 in DNA: TGCGCCAGCAGCCAAGTTCGAGGCTCTACTGGGGCCAACGTCCTGACTTTC. This gives the protein CASSQVRGSTGANVLTF.